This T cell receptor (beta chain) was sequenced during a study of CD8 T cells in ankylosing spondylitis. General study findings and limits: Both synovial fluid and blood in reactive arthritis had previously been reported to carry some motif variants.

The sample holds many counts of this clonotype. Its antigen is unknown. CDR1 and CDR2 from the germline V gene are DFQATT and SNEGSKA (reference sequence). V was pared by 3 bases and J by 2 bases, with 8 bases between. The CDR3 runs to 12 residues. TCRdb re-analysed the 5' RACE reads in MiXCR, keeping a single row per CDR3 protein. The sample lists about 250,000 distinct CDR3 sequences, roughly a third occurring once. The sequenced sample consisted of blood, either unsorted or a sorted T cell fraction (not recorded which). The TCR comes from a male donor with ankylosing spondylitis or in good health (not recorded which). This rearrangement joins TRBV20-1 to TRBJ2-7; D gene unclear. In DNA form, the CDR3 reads TGCAGTGCTAGTCGCGACACCTACGAGCAGTACTTC. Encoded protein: CSASRDTYEQYF.